This is a list of T cell receptor beta chains from one sample in a study of blood T cells in healthy people across ages. Using its own MiXCR run on the 5' RACE reads, TCRdb lists one record per CDR3 protein. The table includes about 680,000 distinct CDR3 sequences, 49% detected once. Source material: blood. The receptors here all came from a woman between 55 and 75 years old in good health. Both conserved end residues are part of each CDR3. The D gene is left open where the match is weak. Clone size, where shown, is once, few, many, or a class for clones that have expanded.

clone_size | d_call | j_call | cdr3_length | v_call | cdr3_nt | cdr3_aa
once | - | TRBJ1-1 | 14 | TRBV2 | TGTGCCAGCAGTGTGACAGTGACAAACACTGAAGCTTTCTTT | CASSVTVTNTEAFF
- | TRBD1 | TRBJ2-2 | 15 | TRBV11-2 | TGTGCCAGCAGCCACCGGGACAGGAACACCGGGGAGCTGTTTTTT | CASSHRDRNTGELFF
- | TRBD2 | TRBJ2-4 | 15 | TRBV28 | TGTGCCAGCAGTCCAGCGGGATCCGCCAAAAACATTCAGTACTTC | CASSPAGSAKNIQYF
once | - | TRBJ2-1 | 14 | TRBV6-4 | TGTGCCAGCAGTGAGGCAGGGTACGCCGGTGAGCAGTTCTTC | CASSEAGYAGEQFF
- | TRBD2 | TRBJ2-5 | 16 | TRBV7-9 | TGTGCCAGCAGCTCACCGGGACTAGCGGACCAAGAGACCCAGTACTTC | CASSSPGLADQETQYF
few | TRBD2 | TRBJ2-7 | 16 | TRBV20-1 | TGCAGTGCTGGGGACCCGGGACTAGCGCACTCCTACGAGCAGTACTTC | CSAGDPGLAHSYEQYF
- | - | TRBJ1-2 | 15 | TRBV4-2 | TGTGCCAGCAGCCAAGGGGGCCCCGGTTTAGGTGGCTACACCTTC | CASSQGGPGLGGYTF
- | - | TRBJ2-7 | 14 | TRBV20-1 | TGCAGTGCTAGGCGAGGAGAGCGACCCTACGAGCAGTACTTC | CSARRGERPYEQYF
- | TRBD2 | TRBJ2-5 | 11 | TRBV29-1 | TGCAGCGGGGGGGGTCTAGAGACCCAGTACTTC | CSGGGLETQYF
- | TRBD2 | TRBJ2-2 | 16 | TRBV27 | TGTGCCAGCAGCCCCGGACTAGCGGGAGTCACCGGGGAGCTGTTTTTT | CASSPGLAGVTGELFF
- | TRBD1 | TRBJ2-7 | 13 | TRBV29-1 | TGCAGCGTTACCCGGGACAGCGGCAACGAGCAGTACTTC | CSVTRDSGNEQYF
- | - | TRBJ1-5 | 13 | TRBV6-2/TRBV6-3 | TGTGCCAGCAGTTACTCGATCCATCAGCCCCAGCATTTT | CASSYSIHQPQHF
- | TRBD1 | TRBJ1-2 | 15 | TRBV5-6 | TGTGCCAGCAGCTTCGGGGACAGGGTGAACTATGGCTACACCTTC | CASSFGDRVNYGYTF
- | - | TRBJ2-1 | 11 | TRBV29-1 | TGCAGCGCCAGGGACATGGGTGAGCAGTTCTTC | CSARDMGEQFF
few | TRBD2 | TRBJ2-1 | 13 | TRBV29-1 | TGCAGCGCTCCCGGGACTAGCGGAAGTGAGCAGTTCTTC | CSAPGTSGSEQFF
many | TRBD2 | TRBJ2-1 | 15 | TRBV4-2 | TGTGCCAGCAGCCGTAGCGGGAGTTATATTAATGAGCAGTTCTTC | CASSRSGSYINEQFF
- | TRBD2 | TRBJ2-3 | 15 | TRBV5-1 | TGCGCCAGCAGCCAGATAGCGGGAGATGCTGATACGCAGTATTTT | CASSQIAGDADTQYF
- | TRBD1 | TRBJ2-1 | 13 | TRBV15 | TGTGCCACCAGTAGAGACAGGGCCAATGAGCAGTTCTTC | CATSRDRANEQFF
few | - | TRBJ2-1 | 12 | TRBV20-1 | TGCGGGGGGCGGGGCCCTTACAATGAGCAGTTCTTC | CGGRGPYNEQFF
- | - | TRBJ2-1 | 14 | TRBV3-1 | TGTGCCAGCAGTCAAGGTCTTTCCTACAATGAGCAGTTCTTC | CASSQGLSYNEQFF
many | - | TRBJ2-7 | 13 | TRBV4-2 | TGTGCCAGCAGCCAAGATCTGGGACGGGAGCAGTACTTC | CASSQDLGREQYF
- | - | TRBJ2-5 | 12 | TRBV18 | TGTGCCAGCTCCCCAAAGGGGAATGAGCAGTACTTC | CASSPKGNEQYF
- | - | TRBJ2-5 | 14 | TRBV3-1 | TGTGCCAGCAGCCATTCGGGGGCCCAAGAGACCCAGTACTTC | CASSHSGAQETQYF
- | - | TRBJ2-5 | 15 | TRBV20-1 | TGCAGTGCTATAGCAGCCAGGGTGCTAGAGGAGACCCAGTACTTC | CSAIAARVLEETQYF
- | TRBD2 | TRBJ2-7 | 14 | TRBV7-2 | TGTGCCAGCAGCCCAAACCTAGCGGTATACGAGCAGTACTTC | CASSPNLAVYEQYF
- | TRBD1 | TRBJ1-2 | 15 | TRBV4-2 | TGTGCCAGCAGCCAAGACGCAGGGGGCGCATATGGCTACACCTTC | CASSQDAGGAYGYTF
- | TRBD1 | TRBJ2-7 | 14 | TRBV20-1 | TGCAGTGCTAGAGATCGGGGACAGTCCGACGAGCAGTACTTC | CSARDRGQSDEQYF
- | - | TRBJ1-5 | 16 | TRBV25-1 | TGTGCCAGCAGTGCTCCGGGGGAGGGAGGGCATCAGCCCCAGCATTTT | CASSAPGEGGHQPQHF
- | TRBD1 | TRBJ1-6 | 14 | TRBV2 | TGTGCCAGCACCCGGACAGGATCTAATTCACCCCTCCACTTT | CASTRTGSNSPLHF
many | - | TRBJ1-1 | 13 | TRBV19 | TGTGCCAGTAGTGTCGGGACGAACACTGAAGCTTTCTTT | CASSVGTNTEAFF
few | - | TRBJ2-2 | 13 | TRBV20-1 | TGCAGTGCTAGTAGAGGTGTCACCGGGGAGCTGTTTTTT | CSASRGVTGELFF
- | TRBD1 | TRBJ2-7 | 17 | TRBV11-2 | TGTGCCAGCAGCTCCAGGGGACAGGGTAGTGCCTACAATGAGCAGTACTTC | CASSSRGQGSAYNEQYF
- | TRBD1 | TRBJ1-4 | 18 | TRBV20-1 | TGCAGTGCTCGGCCGATTTCGGGACAGGAATCAACTAATGAAAAACTGTTTTTT | CSARPISGQESTNEKLFF
- | - | TRBJ2-3 | 14 | TRBV6-5 | TGTGCCAGCACCGAGAGCGGGCTCACAGATACGCAGTATTTT | CASTESGLTDTQYF
once | - | TRBJ2-5 | 16 | TRBV5-6 | TGTGCCAGCAGCTTCGGTGAACAGGGCCCACAAGAGACCCAGTACTTC | CASSFGEQGPQETQYF
- | - | TRBJ2-3 | 12 | TRBV4-3 | TGCGCCAGCAGCCAAGTTCCAAATACGCAGTATTTT | CASSQVPNTQYF
- | - | TRBJ2-1 | 17 | TRBV15 | TGTGCCACCAGCAGAGTGCGGGGCACACAACACTCGAATGAGCAGTTCTTC | CATSRVRGTQHSNEQFF
- | TRBD2 | TRBJ2-4 | 15 | TRBV5-1 | TGCGCCAGCAGCTTTAGCGGGAGTGCCAAAAACATTCAGTACTTC | CASSFSGSAKNIQYF
- | - | TRBJ2-3 | 14 | TRBV11-2 | TGTGCCAGCAGCTTCTGGCAGGCCACAGATACGCAGTATTTT | CASSFWQATDTQYF
few | TRBD2 | TRBJ2-1 | 15 | TRBV7-2 | TGTGCCAGCAGCCAAGGCACTAGCGTTATCAATGAGCAGTTCTTC | CASSQGTSVINEQFF
- | - | TRBJ2-4 | 12 | TRBV30 | TGTGCCTGGAGTACAAATCGGAACATTCAGTACTTC | CAWSTNRNIQYF
- | - | TRBJ2-2 | 11 | TRBV12-3/TRBV12-4 | TGTGCCAGCAGTTTTCCCGGGGAGCTGTTTTTT | CASSFPGELFF
- | - | TRBJ2-1 | 14 | TRBV4-3 | TGCGCCAGCAGCCAAGATCGCGCCTACAATGAGCAGTTCTTC | CASSQDRAYNEQFF
- | TRBD2 | TRBJ2-5 | 14 | TRBV6-1 | TGTGCCAGCAGTCCCGGGGGGTCCGTTAATGAGCAGTACTTC | CASSPGGSVNEQYF
- | TRBD2 | TRBJ2-7 | 16 | TRBV3-1 | TGTGCCAGCAGCCAAGGAGATAGCGGGAGATCCTACGAGCAGTACTTC | CASSQGDSGRSYEQYF
- | TRBD2 | TRBJ2-1 | 13 | TRBV20-1 | TGCACCGCCGGACTAGCGGGAGTGTTCCGGCAGTTCTTC | CTAGLAGVFRQFF
many | - | TRBJ1-2 | 10 | TRBV20-1 | TGCAGTGCTAGAGGGAACGGCTACACCTTC | CSARGNGYTF
few | TRBD1 | TRBJ2-1 | 16 | TRBV2 | TGTGCCAGCAGCCGGGCTTCGGACAGGGCAGGCTATGAGCAGTTCTTC | CASSRASDRAGYEQFF
few | - | TRBJ1-2 | 14 | TRBV7-2 | TGTGCCAGCAGCTTAGCGGGGAGCTCCTATGGCTACACCTTC | CASSLAGSSYGYTF
- | TRBD1 | TRBJ1-4 | 14 | TRBV2 | TGTGCCAGCAGGGAGGACAGGGTGGATGAAAAACTGTTTTTT | CASREDRVDEKLFF
- | - | TRBJ2-1 | 14 | TRBV20-1 | TGCAGTGCCGGAGGGCGAGCCCCCTACAATGAGCAGTTCTTC | CSAGGRAPYNEQFF
- | TRBD1 | TRBJ2-7 | 12 | TRBV29-1 | TGCAGCGTAGAACAGGGGGCGTGGGAGCAGTACTTC | CSVEQGAWEQYF
few | - | TRBJ1-2 | 18 | TRBV4-3 | TGCGCCAGCAGCCAAGACGTATCAGGGGAAAGGTCTAACTATGGCTACACCTTC | CASSQDVSGERSNYGYTF
few | - | TRBJ2-7 | 16 | TRBV20-1 | TGCAGTGCCTACGGGGACCAACCTGGGGCCTCCTACGAGCAGTACTTC | CSAYGDQPGASYEQYF
few | TRBD2 | TRBJ2-3 | 15 | TRBV7-9 | TGTGCCAGCAGCCCGGGACTACCATCCACAGATACGCAGTATTTT | CASSPGLPSTDTQYF
- | - | TRBJ2-7 | 12 | TRBV10-3 | TGTGCCATCAGTGATCCTGGTTACGAGCAGTACTTC | CAISDPGYEQYF
- | TRBD2 | TRBJ2-7 | 15 | TRBV7-8 | TGTGCCAGCAGCTTAACGACTAGCGGGAGGTACGAGCAGTACTTC | CASSLTTSGRYEQYF